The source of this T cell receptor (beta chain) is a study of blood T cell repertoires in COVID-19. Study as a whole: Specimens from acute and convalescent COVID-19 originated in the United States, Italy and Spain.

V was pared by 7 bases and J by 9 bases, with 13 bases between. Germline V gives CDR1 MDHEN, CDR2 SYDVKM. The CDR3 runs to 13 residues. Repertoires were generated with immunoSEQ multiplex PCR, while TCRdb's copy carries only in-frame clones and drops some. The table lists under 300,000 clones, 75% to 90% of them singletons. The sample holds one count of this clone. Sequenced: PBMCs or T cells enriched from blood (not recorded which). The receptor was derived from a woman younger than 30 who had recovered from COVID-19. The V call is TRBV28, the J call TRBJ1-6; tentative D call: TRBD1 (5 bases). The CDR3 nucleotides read TGTGCCAGCATGGGGGGGAGAGGTTCACCCCTCCACTTT. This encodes CASMGGRGSPLHF.